This TCR beta chain came from a study of blood T cell repertoires in COVID-19. Data came from immunoSEQ multiplex PCR; TCRdb stores just in-frame clones and leaves some out. The table lists about 250,000 clones, about 80% of them singletons, with roughly 9.8% in the top ten. The sample taken for sequencing was peripheral blood. The receptor comes from a man older than 75 with acute or convalescent COVID-19.

The CDR3 nucleotides read TGTGCCAGCAGTTACGCAGGGGAAAACGAGCAGTACTTC. It yields the protein CASSYAGENEQYF. The chain links TRBV6-5 to TRBJ2-7; weak D call: TRBD1 (6 bases). Germline V CDR1 and CDR2: MNHEY, SVGAGI. Trimming shortened V by 2 bases and J by 5 bases, and 10 bases separated the two germline ends. The CDR3 loop spans 13 amino acids.